This T cell receptor beta chain appears in the sequencing data of a study of Graves' ophthalmopathy and Graves' hyperthyroidism. The study amplified TCR beta CDR3 regions using RNA transcripts. Amplification began with first-round RT-PCR using HTBI primers, then second-round multiplex PCR was performed. One entry per CDR3 protein results from TCRdb running MiXCR on the multiplex PCR reads. Of 350,000 to 400,000 distinct CDR3 sequences detected, 15% appear once; the ten largest clones hold around 6.6%. This clonotype was counted ten times or more. The sequencing input was peripheral blood. The source of this sequence is a woman aged 18-29 years with stable Graves' hyperthyroidism.

The CDR3 here is CASSLWGRQGNQPQHF. CDR3 DNA: TGTGCCAGCAGCTTATGGGGACGACAGGGCAATCAGCCCCAGCATTTT. The V gene is TRBV11-2, the J gene TRBJ1-5, with D maybe TRBD1 (6 bases). CDR1 and CDR2 (germline): SGHAT, FQNNGV. V lost 2 bases and J 2 bases, leaving 13 bases between the germline ends. The length of the CDR3 is 16 residues. The full variable domain, its missing parts supplied by reference TRBV11-2 and TRBJ1-5, is EAGVAQSPRYKIIEKRQSVAFWCNPISGHATLYWYQQILGQGPKLLIQFQNNGVVDDSQLPKDRFSAERLKGVDSTLKIQPAKLEDSAVYLCASSLWGRQGNQPQHFGDGTRLSIL.